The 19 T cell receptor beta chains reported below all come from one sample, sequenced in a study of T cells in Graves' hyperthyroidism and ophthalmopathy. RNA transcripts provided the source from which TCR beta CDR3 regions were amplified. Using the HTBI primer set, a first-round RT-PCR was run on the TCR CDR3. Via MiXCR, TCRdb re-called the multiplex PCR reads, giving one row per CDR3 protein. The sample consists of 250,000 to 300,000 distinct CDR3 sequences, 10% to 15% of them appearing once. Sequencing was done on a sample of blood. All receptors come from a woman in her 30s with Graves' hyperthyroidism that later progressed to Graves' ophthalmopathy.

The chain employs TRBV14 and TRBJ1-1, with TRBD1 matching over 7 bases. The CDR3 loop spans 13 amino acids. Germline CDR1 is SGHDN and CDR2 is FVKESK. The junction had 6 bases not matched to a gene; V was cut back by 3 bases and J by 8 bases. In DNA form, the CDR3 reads TGTGCCAGCAGCCAGTACAGGGGATCAGAAGCTTTCTTT. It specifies CASSQYRGSEAFF.

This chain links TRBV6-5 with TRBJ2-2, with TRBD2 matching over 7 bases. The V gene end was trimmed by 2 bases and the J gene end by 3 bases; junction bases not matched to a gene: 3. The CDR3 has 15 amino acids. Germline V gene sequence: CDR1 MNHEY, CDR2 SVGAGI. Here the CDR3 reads CASSYGGDYTGELFF. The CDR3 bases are TGTGCCAGCAGTTACGGGGGGGACTACACCGGGGAGCTGTTTTTT.

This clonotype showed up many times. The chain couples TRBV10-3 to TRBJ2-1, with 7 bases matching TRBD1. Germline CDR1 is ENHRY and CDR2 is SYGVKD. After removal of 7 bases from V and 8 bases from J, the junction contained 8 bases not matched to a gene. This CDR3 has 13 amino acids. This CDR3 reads CAITGTVRDEQFF. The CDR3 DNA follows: TGTGCCATCACGGGGACAGTCAGGGATGAGCAGTTCTTC.

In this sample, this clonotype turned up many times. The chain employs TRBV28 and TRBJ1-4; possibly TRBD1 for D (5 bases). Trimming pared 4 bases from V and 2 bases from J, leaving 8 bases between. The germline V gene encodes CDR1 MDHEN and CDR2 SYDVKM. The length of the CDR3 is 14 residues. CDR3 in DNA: TGTGCCAGCAGTTCCAGGGTCACTAATGAAAAACTGTTTTTT. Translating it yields CASSSRVTNEKLFF. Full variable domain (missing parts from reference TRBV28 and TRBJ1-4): DVKVTQSSRYLVKRTGEKVFLECVQDMDHENMFWYRQDPGLGLRLIYFSYDVKMKEKGDIPEGYSVSREKKERFSLILESASTNQTSMYLCASSSRVTNEKLFFGSGTQLSVL.

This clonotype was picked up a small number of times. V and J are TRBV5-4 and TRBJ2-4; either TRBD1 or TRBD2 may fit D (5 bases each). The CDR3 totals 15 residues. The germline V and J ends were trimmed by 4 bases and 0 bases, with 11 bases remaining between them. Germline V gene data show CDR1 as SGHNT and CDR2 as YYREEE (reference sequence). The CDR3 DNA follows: TGTGCCAGCAGCGGGGGTTCCTTAGCCAAAAACATTCAGTACTTC. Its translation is CASSGGSLAKNIQYF.

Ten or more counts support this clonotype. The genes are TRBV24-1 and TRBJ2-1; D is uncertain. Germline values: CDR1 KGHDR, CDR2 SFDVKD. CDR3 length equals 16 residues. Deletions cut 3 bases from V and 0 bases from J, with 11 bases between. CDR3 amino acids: CATSDTQPSSYNEQFF. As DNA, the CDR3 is TGTGCCACCAGTGATACCCAGCCCTCCTCCTACAATGAGCAGTTCTTC.

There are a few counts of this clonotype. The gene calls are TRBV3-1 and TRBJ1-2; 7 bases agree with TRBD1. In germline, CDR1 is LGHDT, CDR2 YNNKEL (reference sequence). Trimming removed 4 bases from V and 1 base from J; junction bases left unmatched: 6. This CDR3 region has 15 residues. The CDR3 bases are TGTGCCAGCAGCCCCCGACAGGGTCTTAACTATGGCTACACCTTC. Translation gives CASSPRQGLNYGYTF. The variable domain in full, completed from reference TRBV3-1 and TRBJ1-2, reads DTAVSQTPKYLVTQMGNDKSIKCEQNLGHDTMYWYKQDSKKFLKIMFSYNNKELIINETVPNRFSPKSPDKAHLNLHINSLELGDSAVYFCASSPRQGLNYGYTFGSGTRLTVV.

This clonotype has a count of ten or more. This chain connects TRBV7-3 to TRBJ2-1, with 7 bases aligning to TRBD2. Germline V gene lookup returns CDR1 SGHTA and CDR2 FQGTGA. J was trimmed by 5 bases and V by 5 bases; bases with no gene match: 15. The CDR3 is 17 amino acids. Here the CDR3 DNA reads TGTGCCAGCAGCCCAATCCCCTTCCGGGAGGTCAACAATGAGCAGTTCTTC. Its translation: CASSPIPFREVNNEQFF.

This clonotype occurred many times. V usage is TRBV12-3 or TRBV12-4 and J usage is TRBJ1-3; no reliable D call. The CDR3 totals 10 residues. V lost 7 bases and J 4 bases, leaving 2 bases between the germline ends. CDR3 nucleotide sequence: TGTGCCAGCACGGGAAACACCATATATTTT. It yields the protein CASTGNTIYF.

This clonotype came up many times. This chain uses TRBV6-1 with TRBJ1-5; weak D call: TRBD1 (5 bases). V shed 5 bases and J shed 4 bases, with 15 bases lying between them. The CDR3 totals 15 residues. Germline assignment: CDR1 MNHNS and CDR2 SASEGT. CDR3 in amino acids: CASSTGTGPNQPQHF. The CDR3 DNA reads TGTGCCAGCAGTACCGGGACGGGGCCTAATCAGCCCCAGCATTTT.

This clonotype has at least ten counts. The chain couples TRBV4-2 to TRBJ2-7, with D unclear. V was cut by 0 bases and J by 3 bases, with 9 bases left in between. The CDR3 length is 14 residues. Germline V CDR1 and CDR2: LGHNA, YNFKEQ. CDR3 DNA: TGTGCCAGCAGCCAAGACTCTCTGAGCTACGAGCAGTACTTC. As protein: CASSQDSLSYEQYF.

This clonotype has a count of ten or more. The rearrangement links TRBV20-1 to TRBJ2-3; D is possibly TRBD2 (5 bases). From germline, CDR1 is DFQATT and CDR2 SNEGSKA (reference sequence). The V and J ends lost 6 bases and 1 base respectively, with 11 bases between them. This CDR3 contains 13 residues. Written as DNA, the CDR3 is TGCAGTGCACTGTTCGGGGGCACAGATACGCAGTATTTT. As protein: CSALFGGTDTQYF.

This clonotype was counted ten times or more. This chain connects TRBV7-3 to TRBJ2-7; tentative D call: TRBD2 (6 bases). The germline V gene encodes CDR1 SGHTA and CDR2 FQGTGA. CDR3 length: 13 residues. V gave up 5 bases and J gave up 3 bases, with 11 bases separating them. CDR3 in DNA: TGTGCCAGCAGCCCGGGAGTGAACTACGAGCAGTACTTC. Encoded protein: CASSPGVNYEQYF.

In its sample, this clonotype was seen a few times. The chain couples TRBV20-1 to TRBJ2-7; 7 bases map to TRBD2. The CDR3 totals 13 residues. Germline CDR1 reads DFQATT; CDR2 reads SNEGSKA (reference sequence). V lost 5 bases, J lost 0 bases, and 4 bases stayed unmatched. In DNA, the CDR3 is TGCAGTGCTGGGGAGGGCCGCTCCTACGAGCAGTACTTC. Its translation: CSAGEGRSYEQYF.

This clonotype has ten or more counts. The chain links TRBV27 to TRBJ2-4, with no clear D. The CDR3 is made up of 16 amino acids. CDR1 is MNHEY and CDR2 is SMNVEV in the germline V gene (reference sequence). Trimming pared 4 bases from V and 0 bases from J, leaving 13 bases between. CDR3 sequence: CASSSFSLLAKNIQYF. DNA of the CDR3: TGTGCCAGCAGTTCCTTTTCCCTACTAGCCAAAAACATTCAGTACTTC.

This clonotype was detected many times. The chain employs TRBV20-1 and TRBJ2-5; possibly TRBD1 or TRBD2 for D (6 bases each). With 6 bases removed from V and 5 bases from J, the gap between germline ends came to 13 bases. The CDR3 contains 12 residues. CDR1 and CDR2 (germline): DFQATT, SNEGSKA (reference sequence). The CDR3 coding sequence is TGCAGTGCCAGGGAAGGGGGGGAGACCCAGTACTTC. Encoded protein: CSAREGGETQYF.

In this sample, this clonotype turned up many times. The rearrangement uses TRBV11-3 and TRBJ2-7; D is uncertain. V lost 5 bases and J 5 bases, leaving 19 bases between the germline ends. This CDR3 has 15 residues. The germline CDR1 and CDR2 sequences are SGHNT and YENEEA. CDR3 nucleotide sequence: TGTGCCAGCAGCCCCGGGCTCGGAATGAAGGACGAGCAGTACTTC. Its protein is CASSPGLGMKDEQYF.

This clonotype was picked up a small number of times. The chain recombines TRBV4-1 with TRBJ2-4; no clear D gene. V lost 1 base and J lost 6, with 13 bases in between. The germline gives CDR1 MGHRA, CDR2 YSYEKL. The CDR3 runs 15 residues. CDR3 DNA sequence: TGCGCCAGCAGCCAAGTAACGACTCTGAGAAACATTCAGTACTTC. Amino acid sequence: CASSQVTTLRNIQYF.

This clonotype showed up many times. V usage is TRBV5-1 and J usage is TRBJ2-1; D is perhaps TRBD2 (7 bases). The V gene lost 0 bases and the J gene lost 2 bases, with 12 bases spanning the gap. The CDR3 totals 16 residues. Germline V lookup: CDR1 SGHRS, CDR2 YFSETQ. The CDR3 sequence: CASSLAGGHTYNEQFF. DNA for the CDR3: TGCGCCAGCAGCTTGGCCGGGGGGCACACCTACAATGAGCAGTTCTTC.